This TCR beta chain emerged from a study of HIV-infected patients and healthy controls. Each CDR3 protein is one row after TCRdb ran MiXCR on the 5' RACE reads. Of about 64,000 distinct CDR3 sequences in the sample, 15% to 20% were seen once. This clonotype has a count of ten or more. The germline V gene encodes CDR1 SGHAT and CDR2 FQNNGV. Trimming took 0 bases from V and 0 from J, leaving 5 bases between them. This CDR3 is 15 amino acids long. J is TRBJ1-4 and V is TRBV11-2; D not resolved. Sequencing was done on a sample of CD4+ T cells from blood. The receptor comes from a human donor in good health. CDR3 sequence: CASSLEGATNEKLFF. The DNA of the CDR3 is TGTGCCAGCAGCTTAGAAGGCGCAACTAATGAAAAACTGTTTTTT.